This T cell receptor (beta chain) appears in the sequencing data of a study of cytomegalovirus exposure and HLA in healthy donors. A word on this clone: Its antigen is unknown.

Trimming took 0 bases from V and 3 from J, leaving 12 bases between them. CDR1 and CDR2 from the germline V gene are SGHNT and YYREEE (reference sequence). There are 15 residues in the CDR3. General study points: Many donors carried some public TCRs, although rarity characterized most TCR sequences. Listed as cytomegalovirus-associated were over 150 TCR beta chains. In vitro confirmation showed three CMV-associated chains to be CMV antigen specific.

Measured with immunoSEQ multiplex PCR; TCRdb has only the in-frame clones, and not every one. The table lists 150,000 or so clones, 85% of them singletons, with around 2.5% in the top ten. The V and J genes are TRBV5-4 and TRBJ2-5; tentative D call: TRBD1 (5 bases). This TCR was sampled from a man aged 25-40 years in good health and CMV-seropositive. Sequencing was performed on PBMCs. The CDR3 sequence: CASSLVFRAKETQYF. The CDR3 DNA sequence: TGTGCCAGCAGCTTGGTTTTCAGGGCGAAAGAGACCCAGTACTTC.